This T cell receptor beta chain was profiled in a study of glioma-infiltrating T cells. The germline V gene has CDR1 MNHEY and CDR2 SMNVEV (reference sequence). The length of the CDR3 is 14 residues. Trimming removed 10 bases from V and 4 bases from J; junction bases left unmatched: 9. Using RNA template, CDR3s of TCR alpha and beta were amplified with iRepertoire arm-PCR. TCRdb independently ran MiXCR on the multiplex PCR reads; one entry per CDR3 protein. The sample lists some 190,000 distinct CDR3 sequences, approximately 30% occurring once. The source is a human donor with low-grade glioma or glioblastoma, undergoing nonglioma brain surgery, or in good health (not recorded which). The sequencing sample was made of glioma tissue, nonneoplastic brain tissue, or PBMCs (not recorded which). The chain combines TRBV27 with TRBJ2-5; TRBD2 agrees at 10 bases. CDR3 in amino acids: CATRLAGSTETQYF. DNA of the CDR3: TGTGCCACTCGACTAGCGGGCTCCACAGAGACCCAGTACTTC.